Given below is one TCR beta chain in context. Original methodology: By means of reference gene primer amplification, nucleated cell counts were estimated. Here immunoSEQ multiplex PCR was the method, and the copy in TCRdb shows in-frame clones only, minus some. That table supplies the V and J calls and clone size; D and trimming were determined from the DNA. The sample lists around 130,000 clones; around 87% were seen once. These data belong to a study of blood T cell repertoires in COVID-19. Across the study: Samples of COVID-19 (acute and convalescent) were obtained from the United States, Italy and Spain. PBMCs, B-cell-depleted T cells, or T cells provided the cDNA or gDNA that made up the material.

This CDR3 region has 15 residues. Per germline, CDR1 MNHEY and CDR2 SVGEGT. V shed 5 bases and J shed 3 bases, with 17 bases lying between them. Sequenced sample: peripheral blood. This receptor was obtained from a woman between 50 and 59 years old with acute or convalescent COVID-19. The chain recombines TRBV6-2 or TRBV6-3 with TRBJ2-7, with D tentatively TRBD1 (5 bases). The CDR3 bases are TGTGCCAGCAGTAGGTGGACACCCACAGACTACGAGCAGTACTTC. Translation: CASSRWTPTDYEQYF.